The entry below describes one T cell receptor beta chain. CDR1 is LNHDA and CDR2 is SQIVND in the germline V gene (reference sequence). Trimming removed 5 bases from V and 7 bases from J, with 23 bases in between. CDR3 size: 16 residues. The entry originates in a study of technical replicates of blood from several donors. Some clones are missing from TCRdb's copy, which holds only in-frame ones; the method was immunoSEQ multiplex PCR. The sample records 55,000 to 65,000 clones, approximately 86% being singletons. The clonotype comes from a human donor in good health. Some clones in this sample may be carry-over from other donors' samples. The specimen was PBMCs. The chain combines TRBV19 with TRBJ1-2; tentative D call: TRBD1 (6 bases). The CDR3 sequence is CASSPTDSRTSGGYTF. In nucleotides, the CDR3 is TGTGCCAGTAGTCCGACGGACAGTCGGACCTCAGGTGGCTACACCTTC.